Below, 32 T cell receptor beta chains from the same sample are listed, as sequenced in a study of memory CD4+ T cells and cytomegalovirus serostatus. Single viable CD3+CD4+CD8-CD45RO+ cells were sorted as the memory CD4+ T cells. Produced via immunoSEQ multiplex PCR; TCRdb's table is partial and in-frame only. The sample consists of 46,000 or so clones, 60% to 80% of them appearing once. Sequenced sample: memory CD4+ T cells from blood. The source of these receptors is an adult in good health and CMV-seronegative.

The rearrangement links TRBV7-9 to TRBJ2-1, with a weak D call TRBD2 (6 bases). Trimming shortened V by 1 base and J by 7 bases, and 8 bases separated the two germline ends. Germline CDR1 reads SEHNR; CDR2 reads FQNEAQ (reference sequence). The CDR3 loop spans 13 amino acids. The CDR3 sequence is CASSLDGGNEQFF. The DNA for the CDR3 is TGTGCCAGCAGCTTAGACGGGGGAAATGAGCAGTTCTTC. Looking up the rest from reference TRBV7-9 and TRBJ2-1 gives the full variable domain: DTGVSQNPRHKITKRGQNVTFRCDPISEHNRLYWYRQTLGQGPEFLTYFQNEAQLEKSRLLSDRFSAERPKGSFSTLEIQRTEQGDSAMYLCASSLDGGNEQFFGPGTRLTVL.

The gene calls are TRBV19 and TRBJ2-2; TRBD1 agrees at 7 bases. This CDR3 spans 15 amino acids. The junction had 9 bases not matched to a gene; V was cut back by 5 bases and J by 6 bases. Germline V lookup: CDR1 LNHDA, CDR2 SQIVND (reference sequence). Here the CDR3 reads CASSPATGYPGELFF. The CDR3 bases are TGTGCCAGTAGTCCGGCGACAGGGTACCCCGGGGAGCTGTTTTTT.

The rearrangement joins TRBV4-2 to TRBJ2-5, with 8 bases matching TRBD2. The CDR3 extends over 16 amino acids. The ends lost 0 bases at V and 1 base at J; junction bases unmatched: 4. Germline V lookup: CDR1 LGHNA, CDR2 YNFKEQ. The CDR3 sequence: CASSQEWTSPQETQYF. The CDR3 region has the DNA TGTGCCAGCAGCCAAGAGTGGACTAGCCCCCAAGAGACCCAGTACTTC.

J is TRBJ2-5 and V is TRBV5-1, with D possibly matching TRBD1 (6 bases). CDR1 and CDR2 (germline): SGHRS, YFSETQ. The CDR3 is 15 amino acids. Between the trimmed V and J ends, which lost 4 bases and 5 bases, there was a span of 18 bases. The chain's CDR3 is CASSPEWGPGETQYF. The CDR3 bases are TGCGCCAGCAGCCCGGAATGGGGGCCGGGGGAGACCCAGTACTTC. Supplemented by reference TRBV5-1 and TRBJ2-5, the full variable domain reads KAGVTQTPRYLIKTRGQQVTLSCSPISGHRSVSWYQQTPGQGLQFLFEYFSETQRNKGNFPGRFSGRQFSNSRSEMNVSTLELGDSALYLCASSPEWGPGETQYFGPGTRLLVL.

This clone was seen a few times. The chain carries TRBV6-6 and TRBJ2-3, with D unresolved. Germline V CDR1 and CDR2: MNHNY, SVGAGI (reference sequence). The V gene lost 7 bases and the J gene lost 10 bases, with 18 bases spanning the gap. This CDR3 is built from 13 residues. CDR3 residues: CASTTRAGKAQYF. The CDR3 nucleotides read TGTGCCAGCACCACCCGAGCCGGAAAGGCGCAGTATTTT.

This chain links TRBV7-9 with TRBJ2-2; weak D call: TRBD1 (5 bases). CDR3 length equals 16 residues. Germline-derived CDR1 and CDR2 are SEHNR and FQNEAQ (reference sequence). With 5 bases removed from V and 6 bases from J, the gap between germline ends came to 19 bases. CDR3 loop: CASSRRTIQRAGELFF. DNA for the CDR3: TGTGCCAGCAGCCGTAGGACAATTCAACGGGCCGGGGAGCTGTTTTTT.

This chain uses TRBV13 with TRBJ1-1; D is uncertain. The V end was cut by 5 bases, the J end by 5 bases, with 15 bases between. The CDR3 sequence is 14 residues long. From germline, CDR1 is PRHDT and CDR2 FYEKMQ (reference sequence). The CDR3, as DNA: TGTGCCAGCAGCCCCGGTGCCGGAGGTACTGAAGCTTTCTTT. Protein sequence: CASSPGAGGTEAFF.

The chain links TRBV19 to TRBJ1-4; tentative D call: TRBD1 (5 bases). Trimming took off 6 bases at V and 6 bases at J, with 11 bases between the two ends. The CDR3 consists of 13 residues. CDR1 is LNHDA and CDR2 is SQIVND in the germline V gene (reference sequence). The CDR3 nucleotides are TGTGCCAGTAGCTGGGGGTTACATGAAAAACTGTTTTTT. Encoded protein: CASSWGLHEKLFF.

The CDR3 loop is CASSKMGDGAYEQYF. The DNA of the CDR3 is TGTGCCAGTAGCAAAATGGGGGACGGAGCCTACGAGCAGTACTTC. J is TRBJ2-7 and V is TRBV19; D may correspond to TRBD1 or TRBD2 (5 bases each). CDR1 and CDR2 from the germline V gene are LNHDA and SQIVND (reference sequence). Trimming removed 6 bases at V and 2 bases at J, with 17 bases between. The CDR3 length is 15 residues.

This rearrangement joins TRBV9 to TRBJ2-7; D tentatively fits TRBD1 or TRBD2 (5 bases each). The CDR3 runs to 15 residues. V lost 4 bases, J lost 7 bases, and 21 bases lay in between. Germline V CDR1 and CDR2: SGDLS, YYNGEE. For the CDR3, the DNA is TGTGCCAGCAGCCCCTCGGGGCCTCAATCCAGGGAGCAGTACTTC. Residues: CASSPSGPQSREQYF.

This clone was counted a few times. The V and J genes are TRBV19 and TRBJ2-5, with 10 bases aligning to TRBD1. The trim removed 10 bases at V and 0 bases at J, leaving 8 bases unmatched. The CDR3 sequence is 15 residues long. CDR1 and CDR2 (germline): LNHDA, SQIVND (reference sequence). In DNA, the CDR3 is TGTGCCACCAAGGGGACAGGGGCGTACCAAGAGACCCAGTACTTC. Residues: CATKGTGAYQETQYF.

The chain employs TRBV7-3 and TRBJ1-2; TRBD1 is a possible D gene (5 bases). This CDR3 region has 15 residues. V was shortened by 5 bases and J by 6 bases, with 19 bases between the two germline ends. Germline CDR1 reads SGHTA; CDR2 reads FQGTGA. The CDR3 DNA sequence: TGTGCCAGCAGCCCCTCCAGGGTAGGGAAGGATGGCTACACCTTC. Protein product: CASSPSRVGKDGYTF.

The V call is TRBV7-2, the J call TRBJ1-3; the match to TRBD1 covers 7 bases. Per germline, CDR1 SGHTA and CDR2 FQGNSA. This CDR3 is built from 16 residues. J lost 0 bases, V lost 1 base, and 3 bases had no gene match. The CDR3: CASSLGGQFSGNTIYF. DNA for the CDR3: TGTGCCAGCAGCTTAGGGGGACAGTTCTCTGGAAACACCATATATTTT.

The chain recombines TRBV7-3 with TRBJ1-5, with 7 bases that match TRBD1. With 2 bases clipped from V and 2 bases from J, the junction kept 9 bases outside the gene matches. The germline V gene has CDR1 SGHTA and CDR2 FQGTGA. The CDR3 contains 17 residues. CDR3 sequence: CASSLGGGPVGNQPQHF. The CDR3 DNA reads TGTGCCAGCAGCTTAGGAGGGGGCCCGGTGGGCAATCAGCCCCAGCATTTT.

This chain uses TRBV6-1 with TRBJ2-7; D not resolved. V lost 4 bases and J lost 3, with 7 bases in between. From germline, CDR1 is MNHNS and CDR2 SASEGT. There are 12 residues in the CDR3. CDR3 sequence (DNA): TGTGCCAGCAGTGCACCCGTCTACGAGCAGTACTTC. Translated: CASSAPVYEQYF.

In nucleotides, the CDR3 is TGTGCCAGCAGTCCCACAGGGGGCGCAGGATCACCCCTCCACTTT. Translated, it gives CASSPTGGAGSPLHF. The rearrangement joins TRBV6-5 to TRBJ1-6, with TRBD1 matching 9 bases. The CDR3 loop spans 15 amino acids. The V gene's germline CDR1 is MNHEY and CDR2 SVGAGI. Unmatched junction bases numbered 9, after V lost 5 bases and J lost 10 bases.

This clone showed up just a few times. This chain links TRBV10-3 with TRBJ2-1, with unresolved D. CDR3 size: 14 residues. V shed 2 bases and J shed 0 bases, with 5 bases lying between them. Per the germline V gene, CDR1 is ENHRY and CDR2 is SYGVKD. CDR3 protein: CAISETGSYNEQFF. For the CDR3, the DNA is TGTGCCATCAGTGAGACGGGCTCCTACAATGAGCAGTTCTTC.

The chain has TRBV19 and TRBJ2-1, with 7 bases aligning to TRBD2. CDR3 size: 13 residues. CDR1 and CDR2 from the germline V gene are LNHDA and SQIVND (reference sequence). Unmatched junction bases numbered 1, after V lost 2 bases and J lost 6 bases. CDR3 bases: TGTGCCAGTAGTATATGGGGGGGCAATGAGCAGTTCTTC. Protein sequence: CASSIWGGNEQFF.

The V and J genes are TRBV30 and TRBJ2-1; no reliable D call. CDR1 is GTSNPN and CDR2 is SVGIG in the germline V gene (reference sequence). The CDR3 runs to 13 residues. V lost 1 base to trimming and J lost 3 bases, with 7 bases between them. CDR3 amino acids: CAWSALRYNEQFF. DNA of the CDR3: TGTGCCTGGAGTGCCTTGCGCTACAATGAGCAGTTCTTC.

A single count supports this clone. This rearrangement joins TRBV2 to TRBJ1-2, with a possible D match to TRBD1 (6 bases). CDR1 is SNHLY and CDR2 is FYNNEI in the germline V gene. Trimming cost V 7 bases and J 3 bases, with 15 bases left between them. This CDR3 is built from 14 residues. The CDR3 loop reads CASTRTGIDYGYTF. CDR3 DNA: TGTGCCAGCACGAGAACAGGGATAGACTATGGCTACACCTTC.

The chain uses TRBV6-1 and TRBJ2-1; 8 bases are shared with TRBD2. V gave up 4 bases and J gave up 8 bases; unmatched junction bases: 7. Germline V gene data show CDR1 as MNHNS and CDR2 as SASEGT. This CDR3 contains 14 residues. CDR3 sequence (DNA): TGTGCCAGCAGTGGCCGGGGGGGGGATCATGAGCAGTTCTTC. This translates into CASSGRGGDHEQFF.

The chain combines TRBV18 with TRBJ1-5; TRBD1 aligns across 10 bases. The germline V gene encodes CDR1 KGHSH and CDR2 LQKENI. Trimming at V came to 3 bases and at J to 4 bases, leaving 9 bases not matched to a gene. CDR3 length equals 17 residues. CDR3 amino acids: CASSPSDRGFTNQPQHF. Here the CDR3 DNA reads TGTGCCAGCTCACCGTCGGACAGGGGGTTTACTAATCAGCCCCAGCATTTT.

The chain combines TRBV7-3 with TRBJ2-3; unclear D gene. From germline, CDR1 is SGHTA and CDR2 FQGTGA. Trimming cost V 4 bases and J 1 base, with 9 bases left between them. The CDR3 loop spans 14 amino acids. The CDR3 nucleotides read TGTGCCAGCAGCTCCATCCCCGGCACAGATACGCAGTATTTT. It encodes CASSSIPGTDTQYF. Full variable domain (remainder filled in from reference TRBV7-3 and TRBJ2-3): GAGVSQTPSNKVTEKGKYVELRCDPISGHTALYWYRQSLGQGPEFLIYFQGTGAADDSGLPNDRFFAVRPEGSVSTLKIQRTERGDSAVYLCASSSIPGTDTQYFGPGTRLTVL.

J is TRBJ2-3 and V is TRBV5-4; 12 nucleotides line up with TRBD2. Germline V gene lookup returns CDR1 SGHNT and CDR2 YYREEE (reference sequence). V gave up 5 bases and J gave up 6 bases; unmatched junction bases: 10. There are 16 residues in the CDR3. In DNA form, the CDR3 reads TGTGCCAGCAGTCGCGTGACTAGCGGGGGTATGGATACGCAGTATTTT. Translated: CASSRVTSGGMDTQYF. Drawing the rest from reference TRBV5-4 and TRBJ2-3, the complete variable domain is ETGVTQSPTHLIKTRGQQVTLRCSSQSGHNTVSWYQQALGQGPQFIFQYYREEENGRGNFPPRFSGLQFPNYSSELNVNALELDDSALYLCASSRVTSGGMDTQYFGPGTRLTVL.

V gene TRBV10-3 combines with J gene TRBJ1-4, with no clear D. Trimming stripped 3 bases from V and 8 bases from J, with 16 bases between. Germline loops: CDR1 ENHRY, CDR2 SYGVKD. The CDR3 runs to 15 residues. CDR3: CAISDSAEHREKLFF. The CDR3 DNA reads TGTGCCATCAGTGATTCGGCAGAACACCGCGAAAAACTGTTTTTT.

The V gene is TRBV2, the J gene TRBJ1-5; D remains ambiguous. Trimming took 5 bases from V and 4 from J, leaving 15 bases between them. This CDR3 comprises 15 residues. Per germline, CDR1 SNHLY and CDR2 FYNNEI. CDR3 DNA sequence: TGTGCCAGCAGTCCTGGCGAAAGAAAGAATCAGCCCCAGCATTTT. Translated: CASSPGERKNQPQHF.

This chain uses TRBV4-1 with TRBJ1-3; the D gene is possibly TRBD1 (5 bases). Germline V gene data show CDR1 as MGHRA and CDR2 as YSYEKL. The CDR3 extends over 18 amino acids. V was trimmed by 3 bases and J by 3 bases, leaving 21 bases between them. This chain's CDR3 is CASSHPREMPGIGNTIYF. Written as DNA, the CDR3 is TGCGCCAGCAGCCATCCCCGGGAAATGCCAGGGATTGGAAACACCATATATTTT.

J is TRBJ2-3 and V is TRBV30; D not resolved. Germline CDR1 and CDR2: GTSNPN and SVGIG (reference sequence). CDR3 length: 13 amino acids. V lost 2 bases and J 4 bases, leaving 10 bases between the germline ends. CDR3 DNA: TGTGCCTGGAGTCTCGGAACCTCAGATACGCAGTATTTT. The encoded protein is CAWSLGTSDTQYF.

The J gene is TRBJ1-2, the V gene TRBV29-1, with D perhaps TRBD1 (6 bases). The CDR3 loop spans 13 amino acids. Per germline, CDR1 SQVTM and CDR2 ANQGSEA. V was pared by 6 bases and J by 4 bases, with 15 bases between. In nucleotides, the CDR3 is TGCAGCGTCGAAAGTCAGGGGCTCTATGGCTACACCTTC. It translates to CSVESQGLYGYTF.

This clone was detected a few times. J is TRBJ1-1 and V is TRBV30; TRBD1 aligns across 7 bases. Losses at the gene ends were 0 bases for V and 4 bases for J; bases not matched to a gene: 5. Germline V CDR1 and CDR2: GTSNPN, SVGIG (reference sequence). There are 14 residues in the CDR3. The CDR3 region is CAWSVGGAVTEAFF. Here the CDR3 DNA reads TGTGCCTGGAGTGTAGGGGGCGCGGTCACTGAAGCTTTCTTT. The variable domain in full, completed from reference TRBV30 and TRBJ1-1, reads SQTIHQWPATLVQPVGSPLSLECTVEGTSNPNLYWYRQAAGRGLQLLFYSVGIGQISSEVPQNLSASRPQDRQFILSSKKLLLSDSGFYLCAWSVGGAVTEAFFGQGTRLTVV.

This chain connects TRBV7-6 to TRBJ2-2; D tentatively fits TRBD1 or TRBD2 (5 bases each). CDR1 is SGHVS and CDR2 is FNYEAQ in the germline V gene. V lost 6 bases and J 4 bases, leaving 9 bases between the germline ends. This CDR3 contains 13 residues. CDR3 bases: TGTGCCAGCAGGGGGGACGGCACCGGGGAGCTGTTTTTT. Translated: CASRGDGTGELFF.

The chain is built from TRBV19 and TRBJ1-1; D is uncertain. The germline V gene has CDR1 LNHDA and CDR2 SQIVND (reference sequence). The CDR3 is 13 amino acids. Trimming took 7 bases from V and 1 from J, leaving 10 bases between them. CDR3 protein: CASTGLGNTEAFF. DNA for the CDR3: TGTGCCAGTACCGGGCTGGGGAACACTGAAGCTTTCTTT.